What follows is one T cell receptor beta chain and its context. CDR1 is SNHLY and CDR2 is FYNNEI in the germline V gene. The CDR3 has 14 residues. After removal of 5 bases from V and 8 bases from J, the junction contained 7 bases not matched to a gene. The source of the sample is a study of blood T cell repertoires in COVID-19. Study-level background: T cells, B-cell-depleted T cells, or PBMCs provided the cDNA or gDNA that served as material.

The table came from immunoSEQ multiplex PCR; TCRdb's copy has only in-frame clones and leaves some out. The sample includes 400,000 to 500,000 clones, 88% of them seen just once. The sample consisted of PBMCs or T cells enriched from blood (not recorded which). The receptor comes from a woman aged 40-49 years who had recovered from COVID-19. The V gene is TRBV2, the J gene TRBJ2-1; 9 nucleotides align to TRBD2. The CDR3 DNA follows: TGTGCCAGCAGTTTAGCGGGAGTACTTGATGAGCAGTTCTTC. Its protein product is CASSLAGVLDEQFF.